Following are 8 T cell receptor beta chains from one sample sequenced in a study of T cells after posttransplantation cyclophosphamide. Only in-frame clones appear in the TCRdb table, and some are missing; sequencing was by immunoSEQ multiplex PCR. The table records tens of thousands of clones, 73% of them present only once. Sequenced: memory CD4+ T cells sorted from PBMCs. These receptor sequences come from a woman in her sixties in good health, CMV-negative, and a related stem cell transplant donor.

This sequence joins TRBV6-5 and TRBJ2-3; 10 bases map to TRBD2. CDR1 MNHEY and CDR2 SVGAGI come from the germline V gene. CDR3 size: 15 residues. Germline trimming cut 6 bases from V and 3 bases from J; bases unmatched to any gene: 6. As DNA, the CDR3 is TGTGCCAGCAGCGCAGCGGGGGGGCTGACAGATACGCAGTATTTT. Residues: CASSAAGGLTDTQYF.

The CDR3 sequence is CASLLRGEETQYF. In nucleotides, the CDR3 is TGTGCCAGCCTATTACGGGGTGAAGAGACCCAGTACTTC. This chain connects TRBV6-5 to TRBJ2-5, with TRBD2 as a possible D gene (5 bases). V lost 8 bases, J lost 3 bases, and 13 bases lay in between. The CDR3 is 13 residues long. Germline loops: CDR1 MNHEY, CDR2 SVGAGI.

This chain connects TRBV11-2 to TRBJ1-1; maybe TRBD1 (6 bases). The germline CDR1 and CDR2 sequences are SGHAT and FQNNGV. The CDR3 totals 13 residues. V was clipped by 0 bases and J by 12 bases, with 14 bases between them. The DNA for the CDR3 is TGTGCCAGCAGCTTAGATTATAGGACAGCAACTTTCTTT. It is translated as CASSLDYRTATFF. Complete variable domain (other parts from reference TRBV11-2 and TRBJ1-1): EAGVAQSPRYKIIEKRQSVAFWCNPISGHATLYWYQQILGQGPKLLIQFQNNGVVDDSQLPKDRFSAERLKGVDSTLKIQPAKLEDSAVYLCASSLDYRTATFFGQGTRLTVV.

In the case of this clone: The junction differs from germline at one of its ends, possibly a read error. The chain employs TRBV28 and TRBJ1-2; TRBD1 might be the D (5 bases). Germline CDR1 and CDR2: MDHEN and SYDVKM. The CDR3 consists of 17 residues. The CDR3 protein is CASSSFGQGGRAYDYTF. The CDR3 DNA reads as TGTGCCAGCAGTTCTTTTGGTCAGGGAGGGAGGGCCTATGACTACACCTTC.

This clone is deemed medium-sized. This rearrangement joins TRBV19 to TRBJ1-4; D remains unclear. The V end lost 5 bases, the J end lost 5 bases, and 12 bases lay between the germline ends. The CDR3 spans 14 residues. Germline assignment: CDR1 LNHDA and CDR2 SQIVND (reference sequence). In DNA, the CDR3 is TGTGCCAGTAGTCCCATGACAAGCAATGAAAAACTGTTTTTT. Translation: CASSPMTSNEKLFF.

J is TRBJ1-1 and V is TRBV28, with D uncertain. Germline CDR1 reads MDHEN; CDR2 reads SYDVKM. Trimming shortened V by 8 bases and J by 7 bases, and 14 bases separated the two germline ends. The CDR3 length is 12 residues. The chain's CDR3 is CASGGWLGEAFF. CDR3 bases: TGTGCCAGCGGCGGGTGGTTGGGTGAAGCTTTCTTT.

The V call is TRBV5-4, the J call TRBJ1-1; 7 positions match TRBD1. From germline, CDR1 is SGHNT and CDR2 YYREEE (reference sequence). V lost 4 bases, J lost 4 bases, and 10 bases stayed unmatched. The CDR3 has 15 residues. The CDR3 here is CASSLDRATGTEAFF. The CDR3 nucleotides are TGTGCCAGCAGCCTCGACAGGGCTACCGGCACTGAAGCTTTCTTT.

The rearrangement uses TRBV6-5 and TRBJ1-6; maybe TRBD1 (5 bases). Trimming cost V 2 bases and J 4 bases, with 9 bases left between them. The CDR3 spans 15 residues. Germline CDR1 MNHEY, CDR2 SVGAGI. CDR3 sequence (DNA): TGTGCCAGCAGTTACCAAGGACATTATAATTCACCCCTCCACTTT. It yields the protein CASSYQGHYNSPLHF.